The rows below give T cell receptor beta chains drawn from one sample of a study of T cells in tumors after PD-1 blockade. Clones were read by immunoSEQ multiplex PCR, and TCRdb kept only the in-frame ones, dropping some. The profile covers around 50,000 clones, with roughly 73% appearing a single time and 16% taken by the ten largest. Sequencing was performed on PBMCs, taken before anti-PD-1 treatment. The receptors derive from a human donor with basal cell carcinoma. Both conserved end residues are part of each CDR3. The D gene is left open where the match is weak.

cdr3_nt,cdr3_aa,d_call,v_call,j_call
TGCGCCAGCAGCCCACAGGGGCGAGGGGAGACCCAGTACTTC,CASSPQGRGETQYF,TRBD1,TRBV5-1,TRBJ2-5
TGCGCCAGCAGCCAAGCCGGAGGGGAAGGAAACACCATATATTTT,CASSQAGGEGNTIYF,.,TRBV4-1,TRBJ1-3
TGTGCCACCAGTGATTTCGGCAGGGGGCAAAGCGGCTACACCTTC,CATSDFGRGQSGYTF,TRBD1,TRBV24-1,TRBJ1-2
TGTGCCAGCTCACCATACCGGGACAACTACGAGCAGTACTTC,CASSPYRDNYEQYF,.,TRBV18,TRBJ2-7
TGTGCCACCAGCAGAGATCAAGGGTACGAGCAGTACTTC,CATSRDQGYEQYF,.,TRBV15,TRBJ2-7
TGTGCCAGCAGCTTGGCGGACTCTCGATGGGAGACCCAGTACTTC,CASSLADSRWETQYF,.,TRBV5-5,TRBJ2-5
TGTGCCAGCGCAGTTAGAAGGGGGGGTACTGAAGCTTTCTTT,CASAVRRGGTEAFF,.,TRBV27,TRBJ1-1
TGCGCCAACCGGGACAGGGACACCGGGGAGCTGTTTTTT,CANRDRDTGELFF,TRBD1,TRBV10-2,TRBJ2-2
TGTGCCAGCAGCCGGACAGGGTTTTCTTACGCTGAAGCTTTCTTT,CASSRTGFSYAEAFF,TRBD1,TRBV14,TRBJ1-1
TGCAGTGCTAGTAGACTAGCGGGAATTATCAATGAGCAGTTCTTC,CSASRLAGIINEQFF,TRBD2,TRBV20-1,TRBJ2-1
TGTGCCAGCAGTTTAAGGCGCGGGACTAAGGGGAATCAGCCCCAGCATTTT,CASSLRRGTKGNQPQHF,.,TRBV27,TRBJ1-5
TGCGCCAGCAGCCCCGGACTGAACCTCGCGAACACCGGGGAGCTGTTTTTT,CASSPGLNLANTGELFF,.,TRBV10-1,TRBJ2-2
TGTGCCAGTAGTGCAAGACAGGGGGACTATGGCTACACCTTC,CASSARQGDYGYTF,TRBD1,TRBV19,TRBJ1-2